These 27 T cell receptor beta chains came from one sample sequenced in a study of blood T cell repertoires in COVID-19 (dated by TCRdb to 2018 to 2021). The library was produced with the immunoSEQ multiplex PCR assay. TCRdb limited this immuneACCESS table to in-frame rearrangements with V and J called. A share of clones is missing; checked studies link under half to unresolved V genes, and the rest is unexplained. In this sample the table shows fewer than 350,000 clones, around 90% of which occur a single time. 1.7% of the sample belongs to the ten largest clones. The source material was PBMCs or T cells enriched from blood (not recorded which). Receptors originate from a woman under 30 with acute COVID-19.

This sequence joins TRBV11-2 and TRBJ1-4; TRBD1 matches at 8 bases. J was trimmed by 7 bases and V by 5 bases; bases with no gene match: 12. This CDR3 has 16 residues. Looked up from germline, CDR1 is SGHAT and CDR2 is FQNNGV. CDR3 sequence: CASSQEQGVSGEKLFF. Written as DNA, the CDR3 is TGTGCCAGCAGCCAAGAACAGGGGGTGTCTGGTGAAAAACTGTTTTTT.

The gene calls are TRBV2 and TRBJ2-6, with unresolved D. The CDR3 spans 17 residues. The germline CDR1 and CDR2 sequences are SNHLY and FYNNEI. The V and J ends lost 3 bases and 0 bases respectively, with 12 bases between them. The chain's CDR3 is CASSDLVSSSGANVLTF. CDR3 in DNA: TGTGCCAGCAGTGATCTGGTATCGAGCTCTGGGGCCAACGTCCTGACTTTC. The full variable domain, in which reference TRBV2 and TRBJ2-6 provide the parts outside the CDR3, is EPEVTQTPSHQVTQMGQEVILRCVPISNHLYFYWYRQILGQKVEFLVSFYNNEISEKSEIFDDQFSVERPDGSNFTLKIRSTKLEDSAMYFCASSDLVSSSGANVLTFGAGSRLTVL.

The V call is TRBV3-1 (or the pseudogene TRBV3-2), the J call TRBJ1-3; D is ambiguous. CDR3 length: 15 residues. V was clipped by 2 bases and J by 3 bases, with 11 bases between them. Germline V lookup: CDR1 LGHDT, CDR2 YNNKEL (reference sequence). The CDR3 coding sequence is TGTGCCAGCAGCCAACATGTCGGGGTTGGAAACACCATATATTTT. Its translation: CASSQHVGVGNTIYF.

The V gene is TRBV7-9, the J gene TRBJ1-5; tentative D call: TRBD1 (6 bases). CDR3 length: 18 amino acids. Deletions cut 2 bases from V and 2 bases from J, with 19 bases between. CDR1 SEHNR and CDR2 FQNEAQ come from the germline V gene (reference sequence). The chain's CDR3 is CASSLTSTGLSGNQPQHF. The CDR3 region has the DNA TGTGCCAGCAGCTTAACCTCGACAGGTCTGAGCGGCAATCAGCCCCAGCATTTT.

V is TRBV13 and J is TRBJ1-1; D is unclear. This CDR3 comprises 13 residues. Germline values: CDR1 PRHDT, CDR2 FYEKMQ (reference sequence). Trimming stripped 7 bases from V and 5 bases from J, with 14 bases between. CDR3 bases: TGTGCCAGCACCATGGGGAGCTGGACTGAAGCTTTCTTT. Protein sequence: CASTMGSWTEAFF.

This clone was detected only a few times. This rearrangement joins TRBV7-3 to TRBJ2-1; maybe TRBD2 (6 bases). Germline V gene lookup returns CDR1 SGHTA and CDR2 FQGTGA. This CDR3 comprises 16 residues. Trimming removed 1 base at V and 6 bases at J, with 16 bases between. The CDR3 protein is CASSLKDGSFGNEQFF. The CDR3 bases are TGTGCCAGCAGCTTAAAGGACGGGAGCTTCGGCAATGAGCAGTTCTTC. Full variable domain (outside the CDR3, taken from reference TRBV7-3 and TRBJ2-1): GAGVSQTPSNKVTEKGKYVELRCDPISGHTALYWYRQSLGQGPEFLIYFQGTGAADDSGLPNDRFFAVRPEGSVSTLKIQRTERGDSAVYLCASSLKDGSFGNEQFFGPGTRLTVL.

The V gene is TRBV3-1 (or the pseudogene TRBV3-2), the J gene TRBJ1-3; D unclear. Trimming stripped 0 bases from V and 0 bases from J, with 15 bases between. The CDR3 consists of 18 residues. Germline CDR1 is LGHDT and CDR2 is YNNKEL (reference sequence). CDR3 region: CASSQDLSLCGSGNTIYF. The CDR3 DNA is TGTGCCAGCAGCCAAGATTTGAGTCTTTGTGGCTCTGGAAACACCATATATTTT.

V usage is TRBV30 and J usage is TRBJ1-6; D remains unclear. Germline V CDR1 and CDR2: GTSNPN, SVGIG (reference sequence). This CDR3 is 14 amino acids long. Between the trimmed V and J ends, which lost 1 base and 9 bases, there was a span of 13 bases. CDR3 region: CAWSAGNRGSPLHF. CDR3 sequence (DNA): TGTGCCTGGAGTGCGGGGAACCGGGGTTCACCCCTCCACTTT.

The V gene is TRBV28, the J gene TRBJ2-7; 10 nucleotides align to TRBD2. The CDR3 is 15 amino acids. The trim removed 5 bases at V and 2 bases at J, leaving 6 bases unmatched. The germline V gene encodes CDR1 MDHEN and CDR2 SYDVKM. This CDR3 is CASSELAGGPYEQYF. The CDR3 bases are TGTGCCAGCAGTGAATTAGCGGGAGGACCCTACGAGCAGTACTTC.

The V and J genes are TRBV5-8 and TRBJ1-1; weak D call: TRBD1 (6 bases). The V and J ends lost 2 bases and 6 bases respectively, with 8 bases between them. The germline V gene has CDR1 SGHTS and CDR2 YDEGEE. There are 12 residues in the CDR3. The CDR3 DNA reads TGTGCCAGCAGCTTAACAGGGTCTGAAGCTTTCTTT. Its protein product is CASSLTGSEAFF. Complete variable domain (other parts from reference TRBV5-8 and TRBJ1-1): EAGVTQSPTHLIKTRGQQATLRCSPISGHTSVYWYQQALGLGLQFLLWYDEGEERNRGNFPPRFSGRQFPNYSSELNVNALELEDSALYLCASSLTGSEAFFGQGTRLTVV.

V and J are TRBV30 and TRBJ1-4; no clear D. This CDR3 has 13 residues. V was cut by 4 bases and J by 2 bases, with 8 bases left in between. The V gene's germline CDR1 is GTSNPN and CDR2 SVGIG (reference sequence). CDR3 in amino acids: CAWTGSTNEKLFF. The CDR3 DNA is TGTGCCTGGACGGGATCTACTAATGAAAAACTGTTTTTT.

Here the CDR3 reads CSVEERGAHYGYTF. DNA of the CDR3: TGCAGCGTTGAAGAAAGAGGCGCGCACTATGGCTACACCTTC. The chain links TRBV29-1 to TRBJ1-2; no definite D call. CDR3 length equals 14 residues. The germline V gene has CDR1 SQVTM and CDR2 ANQGSEA. Trimming cost V 0 bases and J 3 bases, with 11 bases left between them.

This clone was observed a few times. The DNA for the CDR3 is TGTGCCAGCAGCCCCCAGACTAGTTCGAGCGCCGGGGAGCTGTTTTTT. Residues: CASSPQTSSSAGELFF. V is TRBV7-3 and J is TRBJ2-2, with D maybe TRBD2 (6 bases). Germline V gives CDR1 SGHTA, CDR2 FQGTGA. CDR3 length: 16 residues. V shed 5 bases and J shed 6 bases, with 19 bases lying between them.

CDR3 DNA sequence: TGTGCCAGCAGTCACAGGGACGCCTACGAGCAGTACTTC. This sequence encodes CASSHRDAYEQYF. The chain uses TRBV12-3 or TRBV12-4 and TRBJ2-7, with D maybe TRBD1 (6 bases). V was pared by 5 bases and J by 2 bases, with 10 bases between. The CDR3 is made up of 13 amino acids.

The CDR3: CASSPGISRGMETQYF. The CDR3 DNA is TGTGCCAGCTCACCAGGGATCTCCCGAGGGATGGAGACCCAGTACTTC. The chain is built from TRBV18 and TRBJ2-5; D possibly corresponds to TRBD2 (5 bases). Germline CDR1 KGHSH, CDR2 LQKENI. This CDR3 contains 16 residues. V lost 2 bases and J 5 bases, leaving 18 bases between the germline ends.

The chain links TRBV28 to TRBJ2-6, with TRBD1 as a possible D gene (5 bases). Germline values: CDR1 MDHEN, CDR2 SYDVKM. This CDR3 has 16 amino acids. V gave up 4 bases and J gave up 0 bases, with 10 bases separating them. CDR3 coding DNA: TGTGCCAGCAGTTCCTCCGACAGCTCTGGGGCCAACGTCCTGACTTTC. Residues: CASSSSDSSGANVLTF.

The chain joins TRBV11-2 to TRBJ1-2; D gene ambiguous. Trimming took 3 bases from V and 5 from J, leaving 10 bases between them. The CDR3 contains 13 residues. Germline V lookup: CDR1 SGHAT, CDR2 FQNNGV. CDR3 coding DNA: TGTGCCAGCAGCTTCGGCGGCGCTTATGGCTACACCTTC. It encodes CASSFGGAYGYTF.

This chain connects TRBV7-3 to TRBJ1-5, with 7 bases fitting TRBD1. The CDR3 has 19 residues. Trimming removed 4 bases from V and 2 bases from J; junction bases left unmatched: 17. CDR1 and CDR2 from the germline V gene are SGHTA and FQGTGA. CDR3 loop: CASSSPLRDRRLGNQPQHF. The CDR3 DNA is TGTGCCAGCAGCTCTCCCCTCCGGGACAGACGTCTTGGCAATCAGCCCCAGCATTTT.

The V call is TRBV9, the J call TRBJ2-7; 9 bases agree with TRBD2. After removal of 0 bases from V and 3 bases from J, the junction contained 4 bases not matched to a gene. The CDR3 consists of 15 residues. Germline loops: CDR1 SGDLS, CDR2 YYNGEE. DNA for the CDR3: TGTGCCAGCAGCGTAGTAGCGGGAGAGGTCTACGAGCAGTACTTC. Translation: CASSVVAGEVYEQYF.

V and J are TRBV19 and TRBJ2-1, with 11 bases that match TRBD2. CDR1 and CDR2 (germline): LNHDA, SQIVND (reference sequence). J was trimmed by 3 bases and V by 2 bases; bases with no gene match: 9. This CDR3 is 18 amino acids long. The CDR3 coding sequence is TGTGCCAGTAGTATAAATGTAGCGGGAGGGCCATTCTACAATGAGCAGTTCTTC. Residues: CASSINVAGGPFYNEQFF. The full variable domain, rest sourced from reference TRBV19 and TRBJ2-1, is DGGITQSPKYLFRKEGQNVTLSCEQNLNHDAMYWYRQDPGQGLRLIYYSQIVNDFQKGDIAEGYSVSREKKESFPLTVTSAQKNPTAFYLCASSINVAGGPFYNEQFFGPGTRLTVL.

The rearrangement links TRBV27 to TRBJ2-5; D is possibly TRBD2 (5 bases). V lost 6 bases, J lost 2 bases, and 13 bases lay in between. The CDR3 has 14 amino acids. Germline V gene lookup returns CDR1 MNHEY and CDR2 SMNVEV (reference sequence). CDR3 bases: TGTGCCAGCAGGGTCGCAGGCGGGCAAGAGACCCAGTACTTC. This encodes CASRVAGGQETQYF.

The genes are TRBV27 and TRBJ2-5; no firm D call. Trimming removed 0 bases from V and 4 bases from J, with 6 bases in between. CDR1 is MNHEY, CDR2 SMNVEV, per germline (reference sequence). CDR3 size: 13 residues. The CDR3 DNA reads as TGTGCCAGCAGTTTATCGAACGGAGAGACCCAGTACTTC. Translation gives CASSLSNGETQYF.

The chain combines TRBV2 with TRBJ1-4; D gene uncertain. Germline loops: CDR1 SNHLY, CDR2 FYNNEI. V dropped 2 bases and J dropped 8 bases, with 3 bases sitting between them. The CDR3 has 11 amino acids. CDR3 protein: CASSESEKLFF. The DNA for the CDR3 is TGTGCCAGCAGTGAAAGCGAAAAACTGTTTTTT.

This clone was seen a single time. The rearrangement links TRBV15 to TRBJ2-7, with TRBD1 matching over 7 bases. The CDR3 totals 14 residues. Germline V lookup: CDR1 LNHNV, CDR2 YYDKDF (reference sequence). V lost 1 base to trimming and J lost 4 bases; unmatched junction nucleotides: 4. The CDR3 reads CATSRVGQRYEQYF. CDR3 DNA sequence: TGTGCCACCAGCAGAGTGGGACAGCGGTACGAGCAGTACTTC.

The rearrangement links TRBV4-3 to TRBJ1-5; a possible D gene is TRBD1 (5 bases). Germline lookup yields CDR1 LGHNA and CDR2 YSLEER. The ends were cut back, 1 base at V and 0 bases at J, with 7 bases in the middle. The CDR3 has 15 residues. CDR3 in amino acids: CASSQARVSNQPQHF. The CDR3 DNA is TGCGCCAGCAGCCAAGCCAGGGTTAGCAATCAGCCCCAGCATTTT.

The chain recombines TRBV10-3 with TRBJ1-1; tentatively, D is TRBD1 (5 bases). The CDR3 runs 16 residues. Trimming shortened V by 2 bases and J by 5 bases, and 18 bases separated the two germline ends. Germline CDR1 ENHRY, CDR2 SYGVKD. CDR3 region: CAISEGAGRGMTEAFF. In DNA form, the CDR3 reads TGTGCCATCAGTGAGGGAGCTGGGAGGGGCATGACTGAAGCTTTCTTT.

V gene TRBV4-1 combines with J gene TRBJ2-7; 7 bases map to TRBD2. Trimming removed 0 bases from V and 0 bases from J; junction bases left unmatched: 2. Looked up from germline, CDR1 is MGHRA and CDR2 is YSYEKL. There are 15 residues in the CDR3. Here the CDR3 reads CASSQEAGVSYEQYF. The CDR3, as DNA: TGCGCCAGCAGCCAAGAGGCGGGAGTCTCCTACGAGCAGTACTTC.